This T cell receptor (beta chain) emerged from a study of T cell changes during pregnancy in multiple sclerosis. The CDR3 contains 16 residues. V was pared by 4 bases and J by 4 bases, with 12 bases of the junction left unmatched. CDR1 SEHNR and CDR2 FQNEAQ come from the germline V gene (reference sequence). Here immunoSEQ multiplex PCR was the method, and the copy in TCRdb shows in-frame clones only, minus some. The table includes around 50,000 clones, approximately 94% detected once. This material consisted of CD8+ T cells from peripheral blood mononuclear cells, taken in the first trimester of pregnancy. J is TRBJ2-7 and V is TRBV7-9; TRBD1 agrees at 8 bases. The sequence derives from a female donor with multiple sclerosis, enrolled in a pregnancy study. The CDR3 region is CASSSSETDREYEQYF. In DNA form, the CDR3 reads TGTGCCAGCAGCTCCAGCGAAACGGACAGGGAGTACGAGCAGTACTTC.